The entry below gives a single TCR beta chain sequence along with its context. The V gene's germline CDR1 is SQVTM and CDR2 ANQGSEA. Trimming pared 7 bases from V and 4 bases from J, leaving 13 bases between. The CDR3 totals 12 residues. TCRdb re-derived calls from the 5' RACE reads in MiXCR, one entry per CDR3 protein. The sample yields just under 350,000 distinct CDR3 sequences, about 15% seen once. The data belong to a study of CD8 T cells in ankylosing spondylitis. The source is a male donor with ankylosing spondylitis or in good health (not recorded which). The chain uses TRBV29-1 and TRBJ1-1; a weak D match, TRBD1 (5 bases). Sample: blood, either unsorted or a sorted T cell fraction (not recorded which). The CDR3 loop reads CSGQGVGTEAFF. The CDR3, as DNA: TGCAGCGGCCAAGGGGTTGGCACTGAAGCTTTCTTT. Using reference TRBV29-1 and TRBJ1-1 for the parts outside the CDR3, the full variable domain is SAVISQKPSRDICQRGTSLTIQCQVDSQVTMMFWYRQQPGQSLTLIATANQGSEATYESGFVIDKFPISRPNLTFSTLTVSNMSPEDSSIYLCSGQGVGTEAFFGQGTRLTVV.